This is a list of T cell receptor beta chains from one sample in a study of blood T cell repertoires in COVID-19. The method was immunoSEQ multiplex PCR; TCRdb's version includes in-frame clones alone and lacks a portion of them. Of about 150,000 clones listed, around 80% are singletons. Specimen: PBMCs or T cells enriched from blood (not recorded which). Receptors were obtained from a man in his fifties who had recovered from COVID-19. Each CDR3 is given with its conserved first and last residue. A D gene is named only where the DNA matches it firmly. Clone size, where shown, is once, few, many, or a class for clones that have expanded.

d_gene: .
j_gene: TRBJ1-1
v_gene: TRBV10-3
abundance: .
CDR3nt: TGTGCCATCAGTAGGGGAAGCGACACTGAAGCTTTCTTT
CDR3aa: CAISRGSDTEAFF

d_gene: TRBD1
j_gene: TRBJ2-5
v_gene: TRBV18
abundance: .
CDR3nt: TGTGCCAGCTCTCAAGGACAGGGCCGGGAGACCCAGTACTTC
CDR3aa: CASSQGQGRETQYF

d_gene: .
j_gene: TRBJ1-1
v_gene: TRBV20-1
abundance: .
CDR3nt: TGCAGTGCTAGTATCCCGGGGGAACCCAACACTGAAGCTTTCTTT
CDR3aa: CSASIPGEPNTEAFF

d_gene: TRBD1
j_gene: TRBJ1-2
v_gene: TRBV9
abundance: once
CDR3nt: TGTGCCAGCAGCGAGACAGGGGTGGTTAACTATGGCTACACCTTC
CDR3aa: CASSETGVVNYGYTF

d_gene: .
j_gene: TRBJ1-3
v_gene: TRBV18
abundance: .
CDR3nt: TGTGCCAGCTCACTGGGGCAAAACTCTGGAAACACCATATATTTT
CDR3aa: CASSLGQNSGNTIYF

d_gene: .
j_gene: TRBJ1-6
v_gene: TRBV25-1
abundance: once
CDR3nt: TGTGCCAGCAGTGAAGGGACACTACTGGGTTCACCCCTCCACTTT
CDR3aa: CASSEGTLLGSPLHF

d_gene: .
j_gene: TRBJ2-2
v_gene: TRBV6-5
abundance: .
CDR3nt: TGTGCCAGCAGCCTAGAATGGCTAACGGACGGGGAGCTGTTTTTT
CDR3aa: CASSLEWLTDGELFF

d_gene: .
j_gene: TRBJ2-2
v_gene: TRBV3-1/TRBV3-2
abundance: .
CDR3nt: TGTGCCAGCAGCCAACCAGGGGCCGGGGAGCTGTTTTTT
CDR3aa: CASSQPGAGELFF

d_gene: .
j_gene: TRBJ1-5
v_gene: TRBV18
abundance: .
CDR3nt: TGTGCCAGCTCACCAGGGGGCGGATATAGCAATCAGCCCCAGCATTTT
CDR3aa: CASSPGGGYSNQPQHF

d_gene: .
j_gene: TRBJ1-4
v_gene: TRBV3-1/TRBV3-2
abundance: .
CDR3nt: TGTGCCAGCAGCCCCGACAGAGAGAATGAAAAACTGTTTTTT
CDR3aa: CASSPDRENEKLFF

d_gene: TRBD1
j_gene: TRBJ1-6
v_gene: TRBV5-4
abundance: .
CDR3nt: TGTGCCAGCAGCTTTTACCGACAGGGACATTCACCCCTCCACTTT
CDR3aa: CASSFYRQGHSPLHF

d_gene: TRBD1
j_gene: TRBJ1-5
v_gene: TRBV19
abundance: once
CDR3nt: TGTGCCAGTAGTTTCCCGGACAGGTTCAATCAGCCCCAGCATTTT
CDR3aa: CASSFPDRFNQPQHF

d_gene: .
j_gene: TRBJ2-7
v_gene: TRBV7-2
abundance: .
CDR3nt: TGTGCCAGCAGCGAACAGGGAGCCTACGAGCAGTACTTC
CDR3aa: CASSEQGAYEQYF

d_gene: .
j_gene: TRBJ1-3
v_gene: TRBV18
abundance: .
CDR3nt: TGTGCCAGCTCACCCGCGTTGGGAAACACCATATATTTT
CDR3aa: CASSPALGNTIYF

d_gene: TRBD2
j_gene: TRBJ2-5
v_gene: TRBV7-8
abundance: .
CDR3nt: TGTGCCAGCAGCTTACCCGCGGGACTAAAGTACTTC
CDR3aa: CASSLPAGLKYF

d_gene: TRBD1
j_gene: TRBJ1-2
v_gene: TRBV6-5
abundance: .
CDR3nt: TGTGCCAGCACCAAAATAGGACAGGGGTTAACTGGCTACACCTTC
CDR3aa: CASTKIGQGLTGYTF

d_gene: .
j_gene: TRBJ1-2
v_gene: TRBV27
abundance: .
CDR3nt: TGTGCCAGCAGTACCTTTCAGGGACTCTATGGCTACACCTTC
CDR3aa: CASSTFQGLYGYTF

d_gene: TRBD1
j_gene: TRBJ1-2
v_gene: TRBV14
abundance: .
CDR3nt: TGTGCCAGCAGCCAGACTTTGACAGGGGCCGGCTACACCTTC
CDR3aa: CASSQTLTGAGYTF

d_gene: .
j_gene: TRBJ2-2
v_gene: TRBV7-3
abundance: few
CDR3nt: TGTGCCAGCAGGGCTAGAACCAACACCGGGGAGCTGTTTTTT
CDR3aa: CASRARTNTGELFF

d_gene: .
j_gene: TRBJ1-5
v_gene: TRBV6-5
abundance: .
CDR3nt: TGTGCCAGCGGGGGACAACTTAGCAATCAGCCCCAGCATTTT
CDR3aa: CASGGQLSNQPQHF

d_gene: TRBD1
j_gene: TRBJ1-1
v_gene: TRBV30
abundance: .
CDR3nt: TGTGCCTGGGACAGATCACAGGGGGAAATGAACACTGAAGCTTTCTTT
CDR3aa: CAWDRSQGEMNTEAFF

d_gene: TRBD2
j_gene: TRBJ2-1
v_gene: TRBV5-1
abundance: few
CDR3nt: TGCGCCAGCAGTGCTAGCGGGGGATACAATGAGCAGTTCTTC
CDR3aa: CASSASGGYNEQFF

d_gene: TRBD1
j_gene: TRBJ1-1
v_gene: TRBV19
abundance: .
CDR3nt: TGTGCCAGTGAAGACAGGGTCATGAACACTGAAGCTTTCTTT
CDR3aa: CASEDRVMNTEAFF

d_gene: TRBD2
j_gene: TRBJ2-1
v_gene: TRBV11-3
abundance: .
CDR3nt: TGTGCCAGCAGCGACCCGACTAGCGGAGGAAATGAGCAGTTCTTC
CDR3aa: CASSDPTSGGNEQFF

d_gene: .
j_gene: TRBJ1-4
v_gene: TRBV18
abundance: once
CDR3nt: TGTGCCAGCTCACCAAGGACAGTTAATGAAAAACTGTTTTTT
CDR3aa: CASSPRTVNEKLFF

d_gene: .
j_gene: TRBJ1-1
v_gene: TRBV6-5
abundance: few
CDR3nt: TGTGCCAGCAGTCTAAGCAGGGGTTTGAATACTGAAGCTTTCTTT
CDR3aa: CASSLSRGLNTEAFF

d_gene: .
j_gene: TRBJ1-1
v_gene: TRBV7-2
abundance: once
CDR3nt: TGTGCCAGCAGCTTAGCCCTCCCAGGGCGCACTGAAGCTTTCTTT
CDR3aa: CASSLALPGRTEAFF